Described below is a single T cell receptor (beta chain) sequence and its context. Its antigen is not identified. The sample originates from a study of cytomegalovirus exposure and HLA in healthy donors. The study, taken as a whole, reports: It was 164 TCR beta chains that were listed as cytomegalovirus-associated.

TCRdb keeps only in-frame clones here, not all; method: immunoSEQ multiplex PCR. The table records tens of thousands of clones, 95% to 98% of them present only once. Sequencing was done on a sample of PBMCs. This TCR came from a young man in good health and CMV-seronegative.

The CDR3 is CASSSGLGGNTEAFF. CDR3 bases: TGTGCCAGCAGTTCGGGATTGGGCGGGAACACTGAAGCTTTCTTT. The chain carries TRBV6-6 and TRBJ1-1; unclear D gene. The V gene lost 4 bases and the J gene lost 1 base, with 13 bases spanning the gap. CDR3 length: 15 residues. Germline CDR1 and CDR2: MNHNY and SVGAGI (reference sequence).